A single sample gave rise to the 20 T cell receptor beta chains below, sequenced in a study of T cells in localized non-small cell lung cancer. TCRdb's copy holds only in-frame clones and misses some; the assay was immunoSEQ multiplex PCR. The sample contains about 24,000 clones, 92% of which appear only once. The sequencing used peripheral blood, collected before any cancer treatment. The receptors derive from a woman aged 40-70 years with stage I lung adenocarcinoma.

The chain is built from TRBV5-6 and TRBJ2-1; TRBD2 aligns across 12 bases. The ends lost 3 bases at V and 4 bases at J; junction bases unmatched: 8. CDR1 is SGHDT and CDR2 is YYEEEE in the germline V gene. The length of the CDR3 is 17 residues. This chain's CDR3 is CASSSGLAGPLYNEQFF. The CDR3 nucleotides are TGTGCCAGCAGCTCCGGACTAGCGGGACCTTTATACAATGAGCAGTTCTTC.

The V and J genes are TRBV6-5 and TRBJ2-5; D tentatively reads TRBD1 or TRBD2 (6 bases each). V lost 0 bases to trimming and J lost 4 bases, with 9 bases between them. Germline values: CDR1 MNHEY, CDR2 SVGAGI. The length of the CDR3 is 14 residues. CDR3 protein: CASSYSGGGETQYF. The CDR3 coding sequence is TGTGCCAGCAGTTACTCAGGGGGAGGAGAGACCCAGTACTTC.

This sequence joins TRBV6-6 and TRBJ2-7, with D perhaps TRBD2 (5 bases). The germline V gene has CDR1 MNHNY and CDR2 SVGAGI (reference sequence). With 0 bases removed from V and 6 bases from J, the gap between germline ends came to 15 bases. There are 15 residues in the CDR3. In DNA form, the CDR3 reads TGTGCCAGCAGTTACTCACTAATCAAGCGGTCCGAGCAGTACTTC. Translating gives CASSYSLIKRSEQYF.

The rearrangement links TRBV10-3 to TRBJ2-2, with 8 bases identical to TRBD1. J gave up 6 bases and V 0 bases, and 3 bases lay outside the gene matches. Germline-derived CDR1 and CDR2 are ENHRY and SYGVKD. The CDR3 has 15 amino acids. Written as DNA, the CDR3 is TGTGCCATCAGTGAGTCAGGACAGGGCCCCGGGGAGCTGTTTTTT. It is translated as CAISESGQGPGELFF.

V is TRBV19 and J is TRBJ2-7; D is unresolved. The germline V gene encodes CDR1 LNHDA and CDR2 SQIVND (reference sequence). The CDR3 has 16 residues. With 6 bases removed from V and 0 bases from J, the gap between germline ends came to 18 bases. CDR3 nucleotide sequence: TGTGCCAGTAGATTGAACACCCGCCGCGACTCCTACGAGCAGTACTTC. It specifies CASRLNTRRDSYEQYF.

This clone was detected once. V is TRBV25-1 and J is TRBJ1-4, with D perhaps matching TRBD1 (5 bases). There are 12 residues in the CDR3. V was trimmed by 10 bases and J by 4 bases, leaving 10 bases between them. Per the germline V gene, CDR1 is MGHDK and CDR2 is SYGVNS. The CDR3 region has the DNA TGTGCCACCTCGAGGGGTAATGAAAAACTGTTTTTT. Protein sequence: CATSRGNEKLFF.

The J gene is TRBJ1-1, the V gene TRBV10-3, with a possible D match to TRBD1 (6 bases). V was pared by 10 bases and J by 5 bases, with 17 bases between. CDR3 length: 13 amino acids. CDR1 and CDR2 from the germline V gene are ENHRY and SYGVKD. In DNA, the CDR3 is TGTGCCAGCGATACAGGGCGCACAACTGAAGCTTTCTTT. It specifies CASDTGRTTEAFF.

As DNA, the CDR3 is TGTGCCAGCAAACGCGCAGGGGGGAGCGGGGAGCTGTTTTTT. Amino acid sequence: CASKRAGGSGELFF. This chain connects TRBV7-9 to TRBJ2-2, with D perhaps TRBD1 (7 bases). The CDR3 consists of 14 residues. From germline, CDR1 is SEHNR and CDR2 FQNEAQ (reference sequence). Trimming removed 7 bases from V and 7 bases from J, with 16 bases in between.

Regarding this clone: At one of its ends the junction is not consistent with the germline gene, which may arise from a read error. This chain links TRBV6-5 with TRBJ2-6, with no clear D. The CDR3 contains 15 residues. Germline-derived CDR1 and CDR2 are MNHEY and SVGAGI. CDR3 residues: CASTLSASVANVLTF. The CDR3 DNA is TGTGCCAGCACCCTTTCGGCCTCTGTGGCCAACGTCCTGACTTTC.

This chain joins TRBV4-2 and TRBJ2-2; TRBD1 agrees at 8 bases. The CDR3 runs to 17 residues. The trim removed 0 bases at V and 7 bases at J, leaving 10 bases unmatched. The germline gives CDR1 LGHNA, CDR2 YNFKEQ. In DNA, the CDR3 is TGTGCCAGCAGCCAAGATATAGTACAGGGGGACGGCGGGGAGCTGTTTTTT. Translation gives CASSQDIVQGDGGELFF.

The V and J genes are TRBV14 and TRBJ2-3; TRBD2 aligns across 8 bases. Germline V lookup: CDR1 SGHDN, CDR2 FVKESK. V lost 9 bases and J lost 4; bases outside the gene matches: 9. CDR3 length equals 14 residues. DNA of the CDR3: TGTGCCAGTCGGAGGGCGGGAGGTGCAGATACGCAGTATTTT. Translation: CASRRAGGADTQYF.

The chain recombines TRBV19 with TRBJ2-5; 9 nucleotides match TRBD1. J lost 4 bases, V lost 3 bases, and 6 bases had no gene match. The CDR3 extends over 15 amino acids. Looked up from germline, CDR1 is LNHDA and CDR2 is SQIVND (reference sequence). CDR3: CASSIGTGWGETQYF. In DNA, the CDR3 is TGTGCCAGTAGTATCGGGACAGGGTGGGGAGAGACCCAGTACTTC.

The V and J genes are TRBV18 and TRBJ2-7; D uncertain. CDR1 KGHSH and CDR2 LQKENI come from the germline V gene. The CDR3 contains 14 residues. Trimming took off 3 bases at V and 2 bases at J, with 11 bases between the two ends. In DNA form, the CDR3 reads TGTGCCAGCTCACCCATTGCCCGAACCTACGAGCAGTACTTC. This sequence encodes CASSPIARTYEQYF. The variable domain in full, completed from reference TRBV18 and TRBJ2-7, reads NAGVMQNPRHLVRRRGQEARLRCSPMKGHSHVYWYRQLPEEGLKFMVYLQKENIIDESGMPKERFSAEFPKEGPSILRIQQVVRGDSAAYFCASSPIARTYEQYFGPGTRLTVT.

V usage is TRBV27 and J usage is TRBJ2-3; no clear D. Germline assignment: CDR1 MNHEY and CDR2 SMNVEV (reference sequence). V was clipped by 6 bases and J by 6 bases, with 13 bases between them. This CDR3 has 13 residues. For the CDR3, the DNA is TGTGCCAGCAGGTTCAGGTTCGGTGATACGCAGTATTTT. This translates into CASRFRFGDTQYF.

The chain is built from TRBV6-1 and TRBJ1-1, with D maybe TRBD1 (5 bases). Germline V gene data show CDR1 as MNHNS and CDR2 as SASEGT. Trimming removed 11 bases from V and 1 base from J, with 11 bases in between. This CDR3 region has 12 residues. The CDR3 bases are TGTGCCGGTCGGGGGGGGAACACTGAAGCTTTCTTT. As protein: CAGRGGNTEAFF.

DNA for the CDR3: TGCGCCAGCCTGACCGGGCTCACCGGGTACAATGAGCAGTTCTTC. Translated: CASLTGLTGYNEQFF. The chain couples TRBV10-2 to TRBJ2-1; D is uncertain. The CDR3 runs to 15 residues. Germline CDR1 is WSHSY and CDR2 is SAAADI. The V end was cut by 8 bases, the J end by 4 bases, with 18 bases between.

The rearrangement uses TRBV7-3 and TRBJ2-2; 7 bases map to TRBD2. The CDR3 sequence is 15 residues long. The trim removed 3 bases at V and 3 bases at J, leaving 4 bases unmatched. Germline CDR1 SGHTA, CDR2 FQGTGA. CDR3 in amino acids: CASSFRLADTGELFF. The CDR3 DNA sequence: TGTGCCAGCAGCTTCCGTCTAGCGGACACCGGGGAGCTGTTTTTT.

The rearrangement uses TRBV18 and TRBJ2-7, with TRBD2 as a possible D gene (6 bases). Germline V gives CDR1 KGHSH, CDR2 LQKENI. This CDR3 has 15 residues. Between the trimmed V and J ends, which lost 2 bases and 4 bases, there was a span of 15 bases. The CDR3 DNA is TGTGCCAGCTCACCATCTCGCGGGAAGGAGTACGAGCAGTACTTC. Protein product: CASSPSRGKEYEQYF.

The rearrangement joins TRBV2 to TRBJ2-5; 8 bases are a match to TRBD2. Germline V gene data show CDR1 as SNHLY and CDR2 as FYNNEI. V was clipped by 7 bases and J by 2 bases; unmatched bases: 6. The CDR3 sequence is 14 residues long. The CDR3 loop reads CASKRETTQETQYF. CDR3 sequence (DNA): TGTGCCAGCAAGCGGGAGACCACTCAAGAGACCCAGTACTTC.

The J gene is TRBJ2-1, the V gene TRBV9; D ambiguous. Trimming cost V 0 bases and J 2 bases, with 9 bases left between them. The CDR3 sequence is 15 residues long. CDR1 is SGDLS and CDR2 is YYNGEE in the germline V gene. CDR3 residues: CASSVGDWPYNEQFF. CDR3 sequence (DNA): TGTGCCAGCAGCGTAGGTGACTGGCCCTACAATGAGCAGTTCTTC.